Listed here are 9 T cell receptor beta chains from one sample, sequenced in a study of identical twins. TCRdb analysed the 5' RACE reads with MiXCR anew, one entry per CDR3 protein. The sample has 450,000 to 500,000 distinct CDR3 sequences, roughly 13% seen once; the top ten hold 0.8% to 1%. Separately, the same data were catalogued under a study of yellow fever vaccine responses in identical twins.

Source material: CD4+ T cells sorted from blood. The receptor set was obtained from a young woman in good health.

Ten or more counts support this clonotype. The chain has TRBV6-5 and TRBJ2-7; the match to TRBD1 covers 9 bases. This CDR3 spans 17 amino acids. The V segment lost 0 bases and the J segment 1 base; nucleotides outside the gene matches: 7. The germline gives CDR1 MNHEY, CDR2 SVGAGI. The CDR3 region has the DNA TGTGCCAGCAGTTACTCGGACCAAGGGACAGGGTCCTACGAGCAGTACTTC. Amino acid sequence: CASSYSDQGTGSYEQYF.

The chain employs TRBV7-9 and TRBJ2-5, with 7 bases fitting TRBD1. CDR1 and CDR2 from the germline V gene are SEHNR and FQNEAQ (reference sequence). V trimming: 7 bases; J trimming: 4 bases; junction bases outside the gene matches: 6. This CDR3 spans 13 amino acids. CDR3 amino acids: CASIDRAGETQYF. The CDR3 DNA reads as TGTGCCAGCATCGACAGGGCTGGAGAGACCCAGTACTTC.

J is TRBJ2-4 and V is TRBV28; 7 bases fit TRBD2. Germline-derived CDR1 and CDR2 are MDHEN and SYDVKM. With V trimmed by 1 base and J by 3 bases, 9 bases remained unmatched. CDR3 length: 17 residues. The CDR3 region has the DNA TGTGCCAGCAGTTTATTAGGTGCGGGGGAGGACAAAAACATTCAGTACTTC. This codes for CASSLLGAGEDKNIQYF. Full variable domain (remainder filled in from reference TRBV28 and TRBJ2-4): DVKVTQSSRYLVKRTGEKVFLECVQDMDHENMFWYRQDPGLGLRLIYFSYDVKMKEKGDIPEGYSVSREKKERFSLILESASTNQTSMYLCASSLLGAGEDKNIQYFGAGTRLSVL.

Ten or more counts support this clonotype. J is TRBJ2-5 and V is TRBV12-3 or TRBV12-4; D is unresolved. This CDR3 is built from 11 residues. Trimming removed 2 bases from V and 6 bases from J, with 4 bases in between. This CDR3 is CASSLTQTQYF. DNA of the CDR3: TGTGCCAGCAGTTTAACGCAGACCCAGTACTTC.

The chain uses TRBV27 and TRBJ2-7; 7 bases are shared with TRBD2. Germline V gives CDR1 MNHEY, CDR2 SMNVEV (reference sequence). V lost 6 bases to trimming and J lost 4 bases; unmatched junction nucleotides: 12. CDR3 size: 15 residues. The CDR3 region has the DNA TGTGCCAGCAGAGTTTTGGGGGGAGCGGGGTACGAGCAGTACTTC. This translates into CASRVLGGAGYEQYF.

The rearrangement uses TRBV18 and TRBJ2-7, with 10 bases identical to TRBD1. The length of the CDR3 is 15 residues. Germline-derived CDR1 and CDR2 are KGHSH and LQKENI. The junction had 9 bases not matched to a gene; V was cut back by 5 bases and J by 5 bases. The CDR3 here is CASSITRTGGNEQYF. CDR3 in DNA: TGTGCCAGCTCAATTACTAGGACAGGGGGTAACGAGCAGTACTTC.

This clonotype has a handful of counts. V usage is TRBV20-1 and J usage is TRBJ2-1, with 7 nucleotides matching TRBD2. The V segment lost 5 bases and the J segment 4 bases; nucleotides outside the gene matches: 8. Germline CDR1 is DFQATT and CDR2 is SNEGSKA (reference sequence). The CDR3 is 14 residues long. The CDR3 DNA is TGCAGTGCTCTAGCGGCCCCAAGGTACAATGAGCAGTTCTTC. It encodes CSALAAPRYNEQFF.

The chain couples TRBV18 to TRBJ2-2; weak D call: TRBD1 (5 bases). Germline CDR1 KGHSH, CDR2 LQKENI. V lost 1 base and J 3 bases, leaving 15 bases between the germline ends. The CDR3 runs to 17 residues. The CDR3 reads CASSPLGARVDTGELFF. The CDR3 region has the DNA TGTGCCAGCTCACCACTTGGCGCCAGGGTCGACACCGGGGAGCTGTTTTTT.

The chain carries TRBV7-2 and TRBJ2-7; D may be TRBD2 (6 bases). Germline V lookup: CDR1 SGHTA, CDR2 FQGNSA. The CDR3 is 14 amino acids. Trimming pared 7 bases from V and 0 bases from J, leaving 13 bases between. CDR3 in DNA: TGTGCCAGCACATCCGGGACTGGCTCCTACGAGCAGTACTTC. Amino acids: CASTSGTGSYEQYF.